Below are 21 T cell receptor beta chains sequenced from a single sample in a study of cytomegalovirus exposure and HLA in healthy donors. Only in-frame clones appear in the TCRdb table, and some are missing; sequencing was by immunoSEQ multiplex PCR. The sample has more than 95,000 clones, 94% seen once. The specimen sequenced was PBMCs. The receptors were gathered from a young woman in good health and CMV-seronegative.

V is TRBV6-5 and J is TRBJ2-7; maybe TRBD1 (5 bases). The CDR3 consists of 11 residues. In germline, CDR1 is MNHEY, CDR2 SVGAGI. The CDR3 here is CASSYPLTGSV. The CDR3 DNA is TGTGCCAGCAGTTACCCCCTTACAGGATCCGTG.

The chain is built from TRBV28 and TRBJ2-7, with 7 bases identical to TRBD1. V was clipped by 5 bases and J by 2 bases; unmatched bases: 6. This CDR3 is 14 amino acids long. Looked up from germline, CDR1 is MDHEN and CDR2 is SYDVKM. The CDR3 nucleotides read TGTGCCAGCAGTGCATACAGGGGCGCCTACGAGCAGTACTTC. Translation: CASSAYRGAYEQYF.

The chain uses TRBV30 and TRBJ1-4; D is unclear. V was cut by 3 bases and J by 0 bases, with 8 bases left in between. The germline V gene has CDR1 GTSNPN and CDR2 SVGIG (reference sequence). The length of the CDR3 is 14 residues. Here the CDR3 reads CAWRLAATNEKLFF. CDR3 coding DNA: TGTGCCTGGAGGCTAGCCGCAACTAATGAAAAACTGTTTTTT. The full variable domain, in which reference TRBV30 and TRBJ1-4 provide the parts outside the CDR3, is SQTIHQWPATLVQPVGSPLSLECTVEGTSNPNLYWYRQAAGRGLQLLFYSVGIGQISSEVPQNLSASRPQDRQFILSSKKLLLSDSGFYLCAWRLAATNEKLFFGSGTQLSVL.

The chain employs TRBV5-4 and TRBJ2-5, with D possibly being TRBD1 (7 bases). This CDR3 comprises 14 residues. The ends were cut back, 1 base at V and 5 bases at J, with 12 bases in the middle. The V gene's germline CDR1 is SGHNT and CDR2 YYREEE (reference sequence). The CDR3 DNA follows: TGTGCCAGCAGCTTGAAGGGGGCGGGGGAGACCCAGTACTTC. Translated: CASSLKGAGETQYF.

This clone was counted at least ten times. This chain connects TRBV5-1 to TRBJ1-5; D unresolved. The V and J ends lost 7 bases and 0 bases respectively, with 20 bases between them. Germline V gives CDR1 SGHRS, CDR2 YFSETQ. This CDR3 region has 17 residues. The CDR3 sequence is CASPFKQRRASNQPQHF. CDR3 nucleotide sequence: TGCGCCAGCCCCTTTAAGCAGAGGCGGGCTAGCAATCAGCCCCAGCATTTT.

The rearrangement joins TRBV10-2 to TRBJ1-6; 7 nucleotides align to TRBD1. Per germline, CDR1 WSHSY and CDR2 SAAADI. The CDR3 is made up of 14 amino acids. V was clipped by 5 bases and J by 5 bases; unmatched bases: 3. The CDR3 DNA sequence: TGCGCCAGCAGTCCGGGACAGAATAATTCACCCCTCCACTTT. Translation: CASSPGQNNSPLHF.

This chain joins TRBV7-2 and TRBJ2-3; D call uncertain. The germline gives CDR1 SGHTA, CDR2 FQGNSA. V lost 2 bases and J 8 bases, leaving 5 bases between the germline ends. This CDR3 has 11 residues. The DNA of the CDR3 is TGTGCCAGCAGCTTACAGGTTACGCAGTATTTT. Its protein product is CASSLQVTQYF.

The V call is TRBV4-1, the J call TRBJ2-1; tentatively, D is TRBD2 (5 bases). V lost 4 bases to trimming and J lost 6 bases, with 28 bases between them. This CDR3 region has 19 residues. Germline V CDR1 and CDR2: MGHRA, YSYEKL. The CDR3 loop is CASSPVIDYEGRQGNEQFF. The DNA of the CDR3 is TGCGCCAGCAGCCCTGTAATCGACTATGAGGGCCGACAAGGCAATGAGCAGTTCTTC.

The CDR3 DNA reads as TGTGCCAGCAGCGTACAAGCTGAAAGCTCCTACGAGCAGTACTTC. This translates into CASSVQAESSYEQYF. V and J are TRBV9 and TRBJ2-7, with unresolved D. Germline CDR1 is SGDLS and CDR2 is YYNGEE. Deletions cut 1 base from V and 0 bases from J, with 11 bases between. This CDR3 has 15 residues.

V gene TRBV18 combines with J gene TRBJ2-7, with 8 positions matching TRBD1. The CDR3 has 15 residues. V gave up 2 bases and J gave up 2 bases; unmatched junction bases: 5. The germline V gene encodes CDR1 KGHSH and CDR2 LQKENI. The CDR3 here is CASSPSQGAPYEQYF. CDR3 nucleotide sequence: TGTGCCAGCTCACCAAGTCAGGGGGCCCCCTACGAGCAGTACTTC.

This clone was counted once. The V and J genes are TRBV5-6 and TRBJ1-2, with D unresolved. Germline CDR1 SGHDT, CDR2 YYEEEE. The CDR3 has 12 amino acids. Deletions cut 4 bases from V and 4 bases from J, with 8 bases between. In nucleotides, the CDR3 is TGTGCCAGCAGCATAAGTAGCTATGGCTACACCTTC. This sequence encodes CASSISSYGYTF.

The rearrangement joins TRBV30 to TRBJ1-2; a weak D match, TRBD1 (6 bases). Germline CDR1 is GTSNPN and CDR2 is SVGIG (reference sequence). Trimming stripped 1 base from V and 7 bases from J, with 13 bases between. This CDR3 has 13 amino acids. CDR3 sequence reads: CAWSEQGAGGYTF. In DNA form, the CDR3 reads TGTGCCTGGAGTGAACAGGGTGCAGGTGGCTACACCTTC.

The chain recombines TRBV10-2 with TRBJ2-7; possible D gene TRBD1, 6 bases. CDR3 length equals 14 residues. The germline V gene encodes CDR1 WSHSY and CDR2 SAAADI. V was cut by 6 bases and J by 4 bases, with 16 bases left in between. The CDR3 sequence: CASRADRSFYEQYF. CDR3 in DNA: TGCGCCAGCAGGGCTGACAGGAGTTTTTACGAGCAGTACTTC.

This CDR3 is CASLNPNRAYGYTF. The CDR3 bases are TGTGCCAGCCTTAACCCCAACAGGGCCTATGGCTACACCTTC. The rearrangement uses TRBV28 and TRBJ1-2, with a possible D match to TRBD1 (6 bases). Trimming stripped 8 bases from V and 4 bases from J, with 17 bases between. This CDR3 is built from 14 residues. Germline CDR1 and CDR2: MDHEN and SYDVKM.

V gene TRBV14 combines with J gene TRBJ2-7; a weak D match, TRBD1 (6 bases). The V end lost 1 base, the J end lost 2 bases, and 18 bases lay between the germline ends. In germline, CDR1 is SGHDN, CDR2 FVKESK. The CDR3 covers 17 residues. The CDR3 is CASSQVERAGETYEQYF. As DNA, the CDR3 is TGTGCCAGCAGCCAAGTGGAACGGGCAGGGGAGACCTACGAGCAGTACTTC. The variable domain in full, with the rest retrieved from reference TRBV14 and TRBJ2-7, is EAGVTQFPSHSVIEKGQTVTLRCDPISGHDNLYWYRRVMGKEIKFLLHFVKESKQDESGMPNNRFLAERTGGTYSTLKVQPAELEDSGVYFCASSQVERAGETYEQYFGPGTRLTVT.

The chain joins TRBV6-5 to TRBJ2-2; weak D call: TRBD2 (7 bases). V lost 5 bases and J 2 bases, leaving 12 bases between the germline ends. CDR3 length equals 15 residues. Germline V gene data show CDR1 as MNHEY and CDR2 as SVGAGI. Here the CDR3 reads CASSLGGVNTGELFF. The CDR3 DNA is TGTGCCAGCAGTCTAGGGGGGGTCAACACCGGGGAGCTGTTTTTT.

The rearrangement uses TRBV6-6 and TRBJ2-7, with TRBD2 identical over 8 bases. Germline values: CDR1 MNHNY, CDR2 SVGAGI (reference sequence). The CDR3 has 13 amino acids. Trimming removed 10 bases from V and 5 bases from J; junction bases left unmatched: 10. The CDR3 DNA is TGTGCCATCTCGGGAGGGGTTATCGACGAGCAGTACTTC. Its protein is CAISGGVIDEQYF.

V is TRBV4-1 and J is TRBJ1-5, with a tentative D call TRBD1 (6 bases). The CDR3 spans 15 residues. Trimming left V 3 bases short and J 2 bases short, with 11 bases between. Germline V gene data show CDR1 as MGHRA and CDR2 as YSYEKL. The CDR3 spells CASSQPGAGNQPQHF. In nucleotides, the CDR3 is TGCGCCAGCAGCCAGCCAGGGGCGGGCAATCAGCCCCAGCATTTT.

The chain is built from TRBV6-6 and TRBJ1-5; 8 bases align to TRBD1. This CDR3 spans 15 amino acids. V lost 6 bases to trimming and J lost 1 base; unmatched junction nucleotides: 5. The germline CDR1 and CDR2 sequences are MNHNY and SVGAGI (reference sequence). The CDR3 bases are TGTGCCAGCAGCAGGCAGGGGGCGAGCAATCAGCCCCAGCATTTT. It yields the protein CASSRQGASNQPQHF.

The rearrangement joins TRBV10-1 to TRBJ1-2; D ambiguous. There are 14 residues in the CDR3. Deletions cut 2 bases from V and 2 bases from J, with 9 bases between. Germline CDR1 WNHNN, CDR2 SYGVQD (reference sequence). The CDR3: CASSEREKNYGYTF. The CDR3 nucleotides are TGCGCCAGCAGTGAGAGGGAGAAGAACTATGGCTACACCTTC.

The V call is TRBV27, the J call TRBJ2-7; TRBD2 is a possible D gene (5 bases). V was clipped by 6 bases and J by 3 bases, with 18 bases between them. This CDR3 has 15 residues. Germline-derived CDR1 and CDR2 are MNHEY and SMNVEV (reference sequence). The DNA of the CDR3 is TGTGCCAGCAGCCAGAGTCAACCCCGGGACTACGAGCAGTACTTC. Translation gives CASSQSQPRDYEQYF.